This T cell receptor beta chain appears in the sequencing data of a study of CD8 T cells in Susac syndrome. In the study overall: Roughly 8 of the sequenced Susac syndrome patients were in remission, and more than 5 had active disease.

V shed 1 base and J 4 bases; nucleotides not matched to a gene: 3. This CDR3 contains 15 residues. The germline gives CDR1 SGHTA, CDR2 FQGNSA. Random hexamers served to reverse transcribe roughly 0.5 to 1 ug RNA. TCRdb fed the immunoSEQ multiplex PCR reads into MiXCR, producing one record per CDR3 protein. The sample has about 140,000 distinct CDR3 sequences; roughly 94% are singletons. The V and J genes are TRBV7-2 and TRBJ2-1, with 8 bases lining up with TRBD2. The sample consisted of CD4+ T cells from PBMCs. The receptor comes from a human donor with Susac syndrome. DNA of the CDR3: TGTGCCAGCAGCTTAGGGACTAGCAAGTACAATGAGCAGTTCTTC. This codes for CASSLGTSKYNEQFF. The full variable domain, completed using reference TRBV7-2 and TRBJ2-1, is GAGVSQSPSNKVTEKGKDVELRCDPISGHTALYWYRQSLGQGLEFLIYFQGNSAPDKSGLPSDRFSAERTGGSVSTLTIQRTQQEDSAVYLCASSLGTSKYNEQFFGPGTRLTVL.